This T cell receptor beta chain came from a study of T cells after yellow fever vaccination. Study-wide background: Some fractions had low cell numbers, and these were prepared with SMART-Seq v4 Ultra Low Input.

The CDR3 contains 15 residues. V gave up 5 bases and J gave up 9 bases, with 20 bases separating them. The germline V gene encodes CDR1 MNHEY and CDR2 SMNVEV (reference sequence). A single record per CDR3 protein comes from TCRdb applying MiXCR to the 5' RACE reads. This table has hundreds of thousands of distinct CDR3 sequences, 13% appearing once. This clonotype was detected a few times. V usage is TRBV27 and J usage is TRBJ2-1; a possible D gene is TRBD1 (5 bases). The sequence was collected from a man younger than 45 who received the YFV17D yellow fever vaccine. Sequences were derived from PBMCs, sampled on the day of the yellow fever booster vaccination. CDR3 coding DNA: TGTGCCAGCAGTCAATTTATTCCCAGGGATGGTGAGCAGTTCTTC. This sequence encodes CASSQFIPRDGEQFF.